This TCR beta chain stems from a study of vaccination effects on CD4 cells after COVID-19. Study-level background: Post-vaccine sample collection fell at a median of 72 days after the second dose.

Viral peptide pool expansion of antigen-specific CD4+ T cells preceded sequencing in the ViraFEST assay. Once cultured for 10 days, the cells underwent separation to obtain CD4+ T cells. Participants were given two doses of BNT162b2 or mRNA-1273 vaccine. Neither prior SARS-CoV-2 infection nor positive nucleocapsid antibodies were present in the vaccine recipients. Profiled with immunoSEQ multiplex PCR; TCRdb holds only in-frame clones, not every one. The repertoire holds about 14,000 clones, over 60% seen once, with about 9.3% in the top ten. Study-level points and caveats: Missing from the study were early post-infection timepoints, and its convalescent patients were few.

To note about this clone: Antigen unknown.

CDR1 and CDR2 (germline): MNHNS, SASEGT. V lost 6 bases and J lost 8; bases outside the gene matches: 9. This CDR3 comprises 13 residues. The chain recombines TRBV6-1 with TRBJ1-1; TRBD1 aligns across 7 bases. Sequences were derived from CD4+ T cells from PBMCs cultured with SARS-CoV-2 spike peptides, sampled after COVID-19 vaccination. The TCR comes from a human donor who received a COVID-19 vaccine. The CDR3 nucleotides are TGTGCCAGCAGAACCCCGGACAGGCTAGAAGCTTTCTTT. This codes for CASRTPDRLEAFF.